This TCR beta chain stems from a study of cytomegalovirus exposure and HLA in healthy donors. The wider study: From donors who were HLA-typed, an early data release held 80 million or so unique TCRs.

About this clone itself: Its antigen is unknown.

Study results and caveats: Roughly even sequencing depth across donors was the assumption behind the presence/absence analyses. A later analysis found most CMV-associated TCR beta chains apparently HLA-restricted. TCR sequences were mostly rare, though some public TCRs occurred in many donors.

PCR employed 60 Vbeta and 13 Jbeta primers. TCRdb keeps only in-frame clones here, not all; method: immunoSEQ multiplex PCR. With some 110,000 clones in the sample, the ten largest clones hold about 3.8%. Per germline, CDR1 LNHDA and CDR2 SQIVND (reference sequence). The CDR3 length is 15 residues. V was clipped by 6 bases and J by 4 bases; unmatched bases: 3. This receptor was obtained from a man aged 25 to 40 in good health and CMV-seronegative. The chain carries TRBV19 and TRBJ2-1; 13 bases align to TRBD2. Sequencing input: PBMCs. The CDR3 spells CASRTSGGRYNEQFF. The CDR3 coding sequence is TGTGCCAGTAGGACTAGCGGGGGGCGATACAATGAGCAGTTCTTC. The full variable domain, with the rest looked up from reference TRBV19 and TRBJ2-1, is DGGITQSPKYLFRKEGQNVTLSCEQNLNHDAMYWYRQDPGQGLRLIYYSQIVNDFQKGDIAEGYSVSREKKESFPLTVTSAQKNPTAFYLCASRTSGGRYNEQFFGPGTRLTVL.